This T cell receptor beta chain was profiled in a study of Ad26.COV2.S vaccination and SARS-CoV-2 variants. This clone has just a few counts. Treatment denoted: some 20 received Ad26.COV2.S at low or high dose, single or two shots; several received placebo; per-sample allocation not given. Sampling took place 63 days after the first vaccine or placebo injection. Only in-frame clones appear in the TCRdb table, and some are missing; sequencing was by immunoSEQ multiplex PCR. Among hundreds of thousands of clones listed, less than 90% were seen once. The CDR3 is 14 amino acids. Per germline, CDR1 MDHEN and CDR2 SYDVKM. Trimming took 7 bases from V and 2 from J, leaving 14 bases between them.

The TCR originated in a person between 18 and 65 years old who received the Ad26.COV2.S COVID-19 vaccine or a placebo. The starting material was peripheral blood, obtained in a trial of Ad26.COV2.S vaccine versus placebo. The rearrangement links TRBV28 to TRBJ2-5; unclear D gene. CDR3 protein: CASTVVGRQETQYF. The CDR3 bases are TGTGCCAGCACCGTGGTGGGCAGACAAGAGACCCAGTACTTC.